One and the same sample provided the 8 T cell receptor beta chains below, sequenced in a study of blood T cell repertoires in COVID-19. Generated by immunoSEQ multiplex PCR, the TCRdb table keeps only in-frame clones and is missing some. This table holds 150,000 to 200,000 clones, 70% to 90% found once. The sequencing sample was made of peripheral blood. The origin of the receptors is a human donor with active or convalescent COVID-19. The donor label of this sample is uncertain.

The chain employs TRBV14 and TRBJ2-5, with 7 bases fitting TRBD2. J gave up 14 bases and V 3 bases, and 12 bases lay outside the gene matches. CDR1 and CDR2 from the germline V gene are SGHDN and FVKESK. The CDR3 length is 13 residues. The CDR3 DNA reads TGTGCCAGCAGCCATTCCTCGGGGACTACCTTATACTTC. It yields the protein CASSHSSGTTLYF.

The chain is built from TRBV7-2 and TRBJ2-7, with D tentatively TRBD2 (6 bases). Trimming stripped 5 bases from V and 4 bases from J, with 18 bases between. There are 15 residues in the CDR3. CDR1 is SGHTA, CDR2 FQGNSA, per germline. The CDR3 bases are TGTGCCAGCAGCAGTTATAAGGGACTCACTTACGAGCAGTACTTC. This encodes CASSSYKGLTYEQYF.

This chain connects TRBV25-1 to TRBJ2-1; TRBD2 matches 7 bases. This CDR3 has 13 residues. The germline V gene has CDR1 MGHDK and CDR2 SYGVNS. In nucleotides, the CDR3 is TGTGCTTTTCGGGACTACCCTTACAATGAGCAGTTCTTC. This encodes CAFRDYPYNEQFF.

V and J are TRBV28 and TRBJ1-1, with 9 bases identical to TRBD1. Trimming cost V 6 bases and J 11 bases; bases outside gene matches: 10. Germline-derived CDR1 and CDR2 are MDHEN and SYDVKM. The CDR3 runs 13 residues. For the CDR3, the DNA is TGTGCCAGCAGGCCCTCCGGGACAGGGCGGGCTTTCTTT. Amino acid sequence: CASRPSGTGRAFF.

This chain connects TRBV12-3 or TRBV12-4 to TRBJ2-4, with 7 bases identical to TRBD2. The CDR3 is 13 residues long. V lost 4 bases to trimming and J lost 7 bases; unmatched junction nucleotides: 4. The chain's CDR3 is CASSWDYGNIQYF. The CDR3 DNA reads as TGTGCCAGCAGTTGGGACTACGGGAACATTCAGTACTTC.

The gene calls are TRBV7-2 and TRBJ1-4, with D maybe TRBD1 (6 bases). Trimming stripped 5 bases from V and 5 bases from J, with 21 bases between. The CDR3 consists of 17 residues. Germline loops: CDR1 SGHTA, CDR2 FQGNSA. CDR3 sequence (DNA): TGTGCCAGCAGCCCCGGGGTACCGGGACAAGACAATGAAAAACTGTTTTTT. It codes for CASSPGVPGQDNEKLFF.

The CDR3 is CAYTNRDTGEQYF. The CDR3 DNA reads TGTGCCTACACTAATCGGGACACGGGCGAGCAGTACTTC. J is TRBJ2-7 and V is TRBV30; possible D gene TRBD1, 6 bases. CDR1 and CDR2 (germline): GTSNPN, SVGIG (reference sequence). This CDR3 is 13 amino acids long. Trimming pared 7 bases from V and 6 bases from J, leaving 19 bases between. The whole variable domain, filled in from reference TRBV30 and TRBJ2-7, reads SQTIHQWPATLVQPVGSPLSLECTVEGTSNPNLYWYRQAAGRGLQLLFYSVGIGQISSEVPQNLSASRPQDRQFILSSKKLLLSDSGFYLCAYTNRDTGEQYFGPGTRLTVT.

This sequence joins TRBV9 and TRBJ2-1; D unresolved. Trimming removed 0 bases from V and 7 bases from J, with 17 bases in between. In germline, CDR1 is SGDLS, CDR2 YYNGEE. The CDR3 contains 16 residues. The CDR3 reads CASSVARAYTPNEQFF. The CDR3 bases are TGTGCCAGCAGCGTAGCTAGAGCCTACACGCCTAATGAGCAGTTCTTC.